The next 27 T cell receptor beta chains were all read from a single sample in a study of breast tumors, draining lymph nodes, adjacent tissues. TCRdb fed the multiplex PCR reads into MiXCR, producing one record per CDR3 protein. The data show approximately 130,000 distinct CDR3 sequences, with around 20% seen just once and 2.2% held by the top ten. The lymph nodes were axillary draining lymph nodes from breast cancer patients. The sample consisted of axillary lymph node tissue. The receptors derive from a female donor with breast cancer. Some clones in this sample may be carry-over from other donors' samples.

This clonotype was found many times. The CDR3 loop reads CAIRSAGTGGSYEQYF. The CDR3 DNA reads TGTGCCATCAGAAGTGCAGGGACAGGGGGCTCCTACGAGCAGTACTTC. The chain joins TRBV10-3 to TRBJ2-7; 11 nucleotides line up with TRBD1. The CDR3 runs 16 residues. Germline CDR1 ENHRY, CDR2 SYGVKD. V shed 6 bases and J 0 bases; nucleotides not matched to a gene: 7.

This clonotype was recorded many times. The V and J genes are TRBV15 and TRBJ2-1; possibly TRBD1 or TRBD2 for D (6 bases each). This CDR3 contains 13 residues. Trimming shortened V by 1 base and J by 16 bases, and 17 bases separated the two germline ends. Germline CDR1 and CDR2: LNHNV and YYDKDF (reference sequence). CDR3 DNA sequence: TGTGCCACCAGCAGAGTTTTGGGGGGCGAGCTTTTCTTC. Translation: CATSRVLGGELFF.

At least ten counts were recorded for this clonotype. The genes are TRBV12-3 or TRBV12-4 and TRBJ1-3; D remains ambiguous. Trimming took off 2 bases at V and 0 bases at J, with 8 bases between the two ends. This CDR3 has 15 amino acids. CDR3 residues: CASSLMAASGNTIYF. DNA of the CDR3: TGTGCCAGCAGTTTAATGGCAGCCTCTGGAAACACCATATATTTT.

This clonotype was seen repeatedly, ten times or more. CDR3 residues: CASTGGPGGGFHEQYF. For the CDR3, the DNA is TGTGCCAGCACCGGAGGTCCGGGAGGAGGATTCCACGAGCAGTACTTC. This rearrangement joins TRBV5-8 to TRBJ2-7, with TRBD2 identical over 7 bases. This CDR3 contains 16 residues. Germline-derived CDR1 and CDR2 are SGHTS and YDEGEE. The J segment lost 5 bases and the V segment lost 6 bases, leaving 17 bases of the junction unmatched.

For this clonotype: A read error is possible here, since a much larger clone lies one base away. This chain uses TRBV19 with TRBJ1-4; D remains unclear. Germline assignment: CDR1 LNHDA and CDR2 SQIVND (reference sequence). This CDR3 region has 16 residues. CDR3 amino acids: CASSPRAQVRNGKLFF. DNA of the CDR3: TGTGCCAGTAGTCCCCGGGCGCAGGTTCGTAATGGAAAACTGTTTTTT.

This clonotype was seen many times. CDR3 sequence reads: CASSQDLGAAAYYGYTF. For the CDR3, the DNA is TGCGCCAGCAGCCAAGATCTAGGTGCAGCGGCATACTATGGCTACACCTTC. The genes are TRBV4-1 and TRBJ1-2; D uncertain. The germline V gene has CDR1 MGHRA and CDR2 YSYEKL. V lost 0 bases and J lost 3, with 17 bases in between. This CDR3 contains 17 residues.

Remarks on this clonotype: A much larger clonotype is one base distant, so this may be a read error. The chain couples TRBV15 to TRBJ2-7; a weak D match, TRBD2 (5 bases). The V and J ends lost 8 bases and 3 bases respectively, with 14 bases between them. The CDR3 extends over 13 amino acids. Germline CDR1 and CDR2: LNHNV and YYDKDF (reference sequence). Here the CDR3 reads CATDVGRSYEQYF. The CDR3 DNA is TGTGCCACCGACGTGGGGAGAAGCTACGAGCAGTACTTC.

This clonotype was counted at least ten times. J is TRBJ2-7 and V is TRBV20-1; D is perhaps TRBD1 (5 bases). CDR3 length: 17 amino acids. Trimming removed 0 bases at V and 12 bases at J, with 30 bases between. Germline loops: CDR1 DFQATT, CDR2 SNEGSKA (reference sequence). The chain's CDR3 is CSARDAHRPGHQPVGYF. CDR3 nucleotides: TGCAGTGCTAGAGACGCCCATAGGCCTGGACACCAACCAGTAGGGTACTTC.

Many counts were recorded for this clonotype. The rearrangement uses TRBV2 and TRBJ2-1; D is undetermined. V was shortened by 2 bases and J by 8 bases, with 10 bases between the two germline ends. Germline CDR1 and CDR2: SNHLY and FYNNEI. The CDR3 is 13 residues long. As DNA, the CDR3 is TGTGCCAGCAGTGAATGGCTAGTCGATGAGCAGTTCTTC. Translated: CASSEWLVDEQFF.

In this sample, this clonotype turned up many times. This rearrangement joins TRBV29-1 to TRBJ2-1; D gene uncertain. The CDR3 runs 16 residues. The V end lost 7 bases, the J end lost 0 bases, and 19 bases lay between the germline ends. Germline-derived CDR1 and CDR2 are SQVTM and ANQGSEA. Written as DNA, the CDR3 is TGCAGCGCAGAAGGATTTTGGGTGAGCTCCTACAATGAGCAGTTCTTC. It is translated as CSAEGFWVSSYNEQFF.

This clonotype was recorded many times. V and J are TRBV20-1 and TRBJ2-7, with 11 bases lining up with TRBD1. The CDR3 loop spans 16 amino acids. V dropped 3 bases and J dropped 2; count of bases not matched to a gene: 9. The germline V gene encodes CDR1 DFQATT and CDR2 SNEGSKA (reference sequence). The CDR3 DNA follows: TGCAGTGCTAGTTGGACAGGGGGCAGATCGACCTACGAGCAGTACTTC. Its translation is CSASWTGGRSTYEQYF.

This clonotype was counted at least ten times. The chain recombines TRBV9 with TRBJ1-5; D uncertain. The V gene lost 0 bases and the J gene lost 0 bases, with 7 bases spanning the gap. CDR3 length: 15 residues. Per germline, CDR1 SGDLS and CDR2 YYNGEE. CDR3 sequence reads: CASSVGGNSNQPQHF. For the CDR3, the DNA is TGTGCCAGCAGCGTAGGAGGGAATAGCAATCAGCCCCAGCATTTT.

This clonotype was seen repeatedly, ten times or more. The CDR3 is CSARRANPNTGELFF. CDR3 DNA: TGCAGTGCTAGAAGGGCTAACCCGAACACCGGGGAGCTGTTTTTT. The chain employs TRBV20-1 and TRBJ2-2; no clear D gene. The CDR3 runs 15 residues. Trimming stripped 2 bases from V and 0 bases from J, with 10 bases between. The germline CDR1 and CDR2 sequences are DFQATT and SNEGSKA (reference sequence).

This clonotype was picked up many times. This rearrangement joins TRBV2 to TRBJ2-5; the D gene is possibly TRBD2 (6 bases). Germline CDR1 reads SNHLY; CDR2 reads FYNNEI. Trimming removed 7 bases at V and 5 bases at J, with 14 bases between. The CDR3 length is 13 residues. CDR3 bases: TGTGCCAGCACTCCGGGACTGGGGGAGACCCAGTACTTC. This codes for CASTPGLGETQYF.

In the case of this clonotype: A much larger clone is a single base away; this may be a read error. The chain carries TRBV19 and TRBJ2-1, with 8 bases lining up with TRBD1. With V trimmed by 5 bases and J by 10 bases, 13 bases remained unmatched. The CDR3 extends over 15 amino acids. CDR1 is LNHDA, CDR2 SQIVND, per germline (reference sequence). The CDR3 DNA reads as TGTGCCAGTAGTCCGAGGACAGGGATGGCATACGAGCAGTTCTTC. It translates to CASSPRTGMAYEQFF.

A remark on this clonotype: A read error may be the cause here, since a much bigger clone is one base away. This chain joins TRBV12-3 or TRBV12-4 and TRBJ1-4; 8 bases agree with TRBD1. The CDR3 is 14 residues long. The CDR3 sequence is CVSRGTGRSEKLFF. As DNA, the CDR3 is TGTGTCAGCAGGGGGACAGGTCGGAGTGAAAAACTGTTTTTT.

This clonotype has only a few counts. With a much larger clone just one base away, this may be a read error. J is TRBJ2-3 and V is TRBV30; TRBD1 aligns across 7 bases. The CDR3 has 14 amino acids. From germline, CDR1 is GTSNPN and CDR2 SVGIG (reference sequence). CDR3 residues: CARSKGQNTDTQYF. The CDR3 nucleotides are TGTGCCCGGAGTAAGGGACAGAACACAGATACGCAGTATTTT.

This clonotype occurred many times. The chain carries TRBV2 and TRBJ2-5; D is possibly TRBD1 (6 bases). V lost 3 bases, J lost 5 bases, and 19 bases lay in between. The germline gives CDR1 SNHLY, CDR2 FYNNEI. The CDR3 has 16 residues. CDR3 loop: CASSDNRALGGETQYF. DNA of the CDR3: TGTGCCAGCAGTGACAACAGGGCCCTAGGTGGGGAGACCCAGTACTTC.

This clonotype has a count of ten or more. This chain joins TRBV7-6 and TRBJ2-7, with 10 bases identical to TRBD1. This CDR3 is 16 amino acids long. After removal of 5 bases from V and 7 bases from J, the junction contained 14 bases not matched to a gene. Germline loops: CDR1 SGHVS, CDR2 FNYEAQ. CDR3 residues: CASSQVAGTGDVEQYF. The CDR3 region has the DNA TGTGCCAGCAGCCAAGTGGCGGGGACAGGGGACGTAGAGCAGTACTTC.

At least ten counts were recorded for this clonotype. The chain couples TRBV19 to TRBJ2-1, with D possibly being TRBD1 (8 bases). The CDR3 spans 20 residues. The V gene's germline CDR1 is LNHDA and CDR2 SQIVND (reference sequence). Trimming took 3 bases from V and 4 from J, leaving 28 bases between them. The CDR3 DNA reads TGTGCCAGTAGTATCAAGGGGCAGGGGGCGGCGGGAGTTTCTTACAATGAGCAGTTCTTC. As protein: CASSIKGQGAAGVSYNEQFF.

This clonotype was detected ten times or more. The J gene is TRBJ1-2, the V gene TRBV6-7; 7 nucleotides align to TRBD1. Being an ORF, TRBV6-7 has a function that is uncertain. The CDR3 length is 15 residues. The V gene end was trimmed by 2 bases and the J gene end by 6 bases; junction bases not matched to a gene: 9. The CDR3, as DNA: TGTGCCAGCAGTTACCACCGGGACAGTAAGGATGGCTACACCTTC. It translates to CASSYHRDSKDGYTF.

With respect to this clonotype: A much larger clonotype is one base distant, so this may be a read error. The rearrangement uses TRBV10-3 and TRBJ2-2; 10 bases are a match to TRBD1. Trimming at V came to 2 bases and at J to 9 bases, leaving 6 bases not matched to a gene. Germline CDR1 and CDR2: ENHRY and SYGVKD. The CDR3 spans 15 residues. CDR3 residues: CAISEGTGVARELFF. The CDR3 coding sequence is TGTGCCATCAGTGAGGGGACAGGGGTAGCCAGGGAGCTGTTTTTT.

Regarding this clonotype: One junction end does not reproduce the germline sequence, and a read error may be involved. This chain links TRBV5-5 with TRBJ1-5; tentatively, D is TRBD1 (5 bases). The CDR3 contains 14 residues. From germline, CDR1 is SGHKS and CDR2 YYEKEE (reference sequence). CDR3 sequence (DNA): TGTGCCAGCAGCTGGGGGGTCAGCAATCGGCCCCAGCATTTT. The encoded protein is CASSWGVSNRPQHF.

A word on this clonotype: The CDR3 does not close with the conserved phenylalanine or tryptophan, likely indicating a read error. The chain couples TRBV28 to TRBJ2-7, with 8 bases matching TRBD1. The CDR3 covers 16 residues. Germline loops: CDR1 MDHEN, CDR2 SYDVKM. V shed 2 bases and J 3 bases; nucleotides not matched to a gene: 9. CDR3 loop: CASSLRKTGAFYEQYL. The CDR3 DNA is TGTGCCAGCAGTTTAAGAAAGACAGGGGCTTTCTACGAGCAGTACTTA.

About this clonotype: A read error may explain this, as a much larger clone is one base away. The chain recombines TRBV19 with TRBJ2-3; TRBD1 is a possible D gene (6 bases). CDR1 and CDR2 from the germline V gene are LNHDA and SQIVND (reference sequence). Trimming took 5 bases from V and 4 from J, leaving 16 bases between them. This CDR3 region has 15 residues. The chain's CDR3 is CASSALGGSADTQYF. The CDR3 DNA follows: TGTGCCAGTAGTGCCCTAGGGGGTAGCGCAGATACGCAGTATTTT.

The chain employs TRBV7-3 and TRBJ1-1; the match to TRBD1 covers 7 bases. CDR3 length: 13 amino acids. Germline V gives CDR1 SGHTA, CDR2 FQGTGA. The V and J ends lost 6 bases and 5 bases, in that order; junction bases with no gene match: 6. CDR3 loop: CASSLTGSTEAFF. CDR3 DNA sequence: TGTGCCAGCAGTTTGACAGGGTCAACTGAAGCTTTCTTT.

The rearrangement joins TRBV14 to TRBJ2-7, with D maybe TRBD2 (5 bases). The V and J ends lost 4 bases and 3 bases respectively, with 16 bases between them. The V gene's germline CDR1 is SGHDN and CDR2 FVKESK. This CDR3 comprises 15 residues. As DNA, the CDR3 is TGTGCCAGCAGCCGACGAATGATAGGGAGCTACGAGCAGTACTTC. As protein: CASSRRMIGSYEQYF.